The rows below give T cell receptor beta chains drawn from one sample of a study of blood T cells in healthy people across ages. From the 5' RACE reads, TCRdb called clonotypes with MiXCR, one entry per CDR3 protein. The data contain 980,000 or so distinct CDR3 sequences, approximately 49% of them singletons. The sample consisted of blood. These receptors were obtained from a man aged 25-45 years in good health. CDR3s leave out the opening cysteine and the closing phenylalanine or tryptophan. Each record gives: CDR3 protein, V gene, J gene.

ASSLVGQGLQY	TRBV12-3/TRBV12-4	TRBJ2-5
ASSLTSGSLQY	TRBV7-2	TRBJ2-7
ASSFRLAGVYEQY	TRBV27	TRBJ2-7
ASSGTGVTEAF	TRBV25-1	TRBJ1-1
ASSQERGSNQPQH	TRBV4-1	TRBJ1-5
ASSVGLAGGINEQF	TRBV9	TRBJ2-1
ASSQGTFSNYGYT	TRBV7-9	TRBJ1-2
ATSDPGRFYGYT	TRBV24-1	TRBJ1-2
ASSVGLARKEGETQY	TRBV9	TRBJ2-5
ASSDPLADEQF	TRBV6-2/TRBV6-3	TRBJ2-1
SARDYQGQAF	TRBV20-1	TRBJ1-1
ASSFRGGEGYT	TRBV6-5	TRBJ1-2
ASSYLRGNGYT	TRBV6-6	TRBJ1-2
SVKWDTGGYGYT	TRBV29-1	TRBJ1-2
ASSDGAKGDTQY	TRBV10-3	TRBJ2-3
ASSGGTAHEQF	TRBV5-4	TRBJ2-1
ASSLTTRALSADTQY	TRBV7-2	TRBJ2-3
ASSLTEGEPGYT	TRBV7-9	TRBJ1-2
ASSHIAQVGGYT	TRBV7-2	TRBJ1-2
ASSYKLTHNEQF	TRBV6-2/TRBV6-3	TRBJ2-1
ASSQDAQGYYEQY	TRBV4-1	TRBJ2-7
ASSQGDYKLF	TRBV4-3	TRBJ1-4
ASRVQGPTEAF	TRBV7-2	TRBJ1-1
SARDLTGGANEQF	TRBV20-1	TRBJ2-1
ASRTSAYTDTQY	TRBV12-3/TRBV12-4	TRBJ2-3
ASRPNRSSGELF	TRBV6-6	TRBJ2-2
ASSYDRAKTQY	TRBV6-5	TRBJ2-5
ASSYRGANTEAF	TRBV6-2/TRBV6-3	TRBJ1-1
SATPRGRGNTKAF	TRBV20-1	TRBJ1-1
ASSPWGALYGYT	TRBV5-6	TRBJ1-2
ASSFNGQVSSSYEQY	TRBV11-3	TRBJ2-7
ATSERESYNKQF	TRBV24-1	TRBJ2-1
ASSKEIRPNSYEQY	TRBV21-1	TRBJ2-7
SALGLAASDNEQF	TRBV20-1	TRBJ2-1
SARTGPGSYNEQY	TRBV20-1	NA
ASKVSGEHYGYT	TRBV6-1	TRBJ1-2
AWGLANEQF	TRBV30	TRBJ2-1
ASSRDGTEAF	TRBV12-3/TRBV12-4	TRBJ1-1
SARSRRGYEQY	TRBV20-1	TRBJ2-7
ASSQDRRLRSGANVLT	TRBV3-1	TRBJ2-6
ASSQDRGNTYEQY	TRBV4-1	TRBJ2-7
SARDTPGLNYGYT	TRBV20-1	TRBJ1-2
ASSEARLLREQY	TRBV6-1	TRBJ2-7
ASILGDEKLF	TRBV5-6	TRBJ1-4
ASSTWGRGAGELF	TRBV27	TRBJ2-2
ASSPLGTATNYGYT	TRBV18	TRBJ1-2
ASSQGYRPNNQPQH	TRBV3-1	TRBJ1-5
ASSQGDSSHTQY	TRBV4-2	TRBJ2-3